This TCR beta chain originates from a study of beta chain features in type 1 diabetes. Every donor provided one heparinised blood draw, which averaged roughly 120 mL. Reverse transcription of all isolated RNA meant that expressed TCRB transcripts were sequenced. Method: immunoSEQ multiplex PCR; TCRdb's copy keeps in-frame clones and lacks some. The data hold more than 150,000 clones, with about 13% observed a single time. Study results and caveats: Moderately but significantly shorter TCRB CDR3s were found in Type 1 diabetes patients in all four CD4+ subsets. VDJ junctions sequenced from type 1 diabetes patients showed fewer insertions and more deletions.

From germline, CDR1 is SGHDT and CDR2 YYEEEE. The CDR3 is made up of 14 amino acids. With 3 bases removed from V and 5 bases from J, the gap between germline ends came to 12 bases. This clone has just a few counts. Its antigen remains unknown. The specimen was central memory CD4+ T cells from blood. The chain uses TRBV5-6 and TRBJ2-1; tentative D call: TRBD2 (5 bases). The TCR comes from a woman younger than 35 in good health. The CDR3 DNA sequence: TGTGCCAGCAGCTCCCGGATCGGGGACAATGAGCAGTTCTTC. The encoded protein is CASSSRIGDNEQFF.